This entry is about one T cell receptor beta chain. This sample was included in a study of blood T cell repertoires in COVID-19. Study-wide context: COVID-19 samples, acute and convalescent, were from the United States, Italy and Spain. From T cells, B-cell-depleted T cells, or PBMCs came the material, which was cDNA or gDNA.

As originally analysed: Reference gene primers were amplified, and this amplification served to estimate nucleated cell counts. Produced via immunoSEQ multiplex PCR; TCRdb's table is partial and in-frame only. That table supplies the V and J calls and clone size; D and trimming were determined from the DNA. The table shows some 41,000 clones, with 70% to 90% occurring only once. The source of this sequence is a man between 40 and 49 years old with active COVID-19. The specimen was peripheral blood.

The CDR3: CASSSGTSGTLILGEQFF. CDR3 bases: TGTGCCAGCAGCTCCGGGACTAGCGGGACCCTGATATTGGGTGAGCAGTTCTTC. This sequence joins TRBV3-1 (or the pseudogene TRBV3-2) and TRBJ2-1; 13 nucleotides line up with TRBD2. Germline CDR1 and CDR2: LGHDT and YNNKEL (reference sequence). The CDR3 covers 18 residues. Trimming removed 5 bases from V and 9 bases from J; junction bases left unmatched: 16.